A single sample is the source of the 28 T cell receptor beta chains below, sequenced in a study of blood T cell repertoires in COVID-19. Sequenced by immunoSEQ multiplex PCR; TCRdb stores in-frame clones only, minus some. The sample holds about 300,000 clones, about 88% seen once. The specimen was peripheral blood. The receptors were gathered from a human donor with COVID-19, enrolled during active disease. The donor label of this sample is uncertain.

This clone was seen more than once but under ten times. V gene TRBV5-4 combines with J gene TRBJ1-6; the D is unclear. This CDR3 comprises 15 residues. Germline V gene data show CDR1 as SGHNT and CDR2 as YYREEE (reference sequence). V lost 0 bases and J lost 6, with 10 bases in between. The CDR3 DNA is TGTGCCAGCAGCTTGGGGCAGTCGGGTAATTCACCCCTCCACTTT. Residues: CASSLGQSGNSPLHF.

The genes are TRBV11-2 and TRBJ2-1; D gene uncertain. The germline V gene encodes CDR1 SGHAT and CDR2 FQNNGV. Trimming pared 6 bases from V and 0 bases from J, leaving 9 bases between. The CDR3 contains 14 residues. CDR3 sequence: CASSEMSSYNEQFF. The CDR3 DNA is TGTGCCAGCAGTGAGATGAGCTCCTACAATGAGCAGTTCTTC. Full variable domain (remainder filled in from reference TRBV11-2 and TRBJ2-1): EAGVAQSPRYKIIEKRQSVAFWCNPISGHATLYWYQQILGQGPKLLIQFQNNGVVDDSQLPKDRFSAERLKGVDSTLKIQPAKLEDSAVYLCASSEMSSYNEQFFGPGTRLTVL.

V is TRBV11-2 and J is TRBJ2-3; tentative D call: TRBD2 (5 bases). V was trimmed by 2 bases and J by 0 bases, leaving 15 bases between them. The germline V gene encodes CDR1 SGHAT and CDR2 FQNNGV. The CDR3 totals 17 residues. DNA of the CDR3: TGTGCCAGCAGCTTAAGAGTGGGGAGTGCTAGCACAGATACGCAGTATTTT. It specifies CASSLRVGSASTDTQYF.

This clone was observed a handful of times. This chain uses TRBV6-2 or TRBV6-3 with TRBJ1-6; D uncertain. Germline V gene data show CDR1 as MNHEY and CDR2 as SVGEGT. V was cut by 2 bases and J by 0 bases, with 14 bases left in between. The CDR3 length is 18 residues. The CDR3 DNA is TGTGCCAGCAGTTACGTGGTCGGCTCTAGCTCCTATAATTCACCCCTCCACTTT. Encoded protein: CASSYVVGSSSYNSPLHF.

On this clone: One end of the junction fails to match germline, which may point to a read error. The gene calls are TRBV6-1 and TRBJ2-1, with D unclear. The CDR3 runs to 14 residues. Germline V CDR1 and CDR2: MNHNS, SASEGT. CDR3 DNA: TGTGCCAGCAGGGAAGGATCCAGTATCCATGAGCAGTTCTTC. This codes for CASREGSSIHEQFF.

The J gene is TRBJ2-7, the V gene TRBV6-5; D might be TRBD1 (6 bases). V shed 6 bases and J shed 5 bases, with 11 bases lying between them. This CDR3 is 12 amino acids long. Germline V gene sequence: CDR1 MNHEY, CDR2 SVGAGI. The CDR3 DNA reads TGTGCCAGCAGATCCAGGGGTGACGAGCAGTACTTC. It codes for CASRSRGDEQYF.

J is TRBJ1-2 and V is TRBV30; D ambiguous. V shed 2 bases and J shed 4 bases, with 14 bases lying between them. Per germline, CDR1 GTSNPN and CDR2 SVGIG (reference sequence). The CDR3 runs 14 residues. The CDR3 DNA is TGTGCCTGGAGTACCGAGGGTAGGAGCTATGGCTACACCTTC. The encoded protein is CAWSTEGRSYGYTF.

V and J are TRBV14 and TRBJ2-2; TRBD2 might be the D (5 bases). Germline V gene lookup returns CDR1 SGHDN and CDR2 FVKESK. Trimming left V 4 bases short and J 0 bases short, with 15 bases between. CDR3 length equals 17 residues. Here the CDR3 DNA reads TGTGCCAGCAGCCCCCCTCGTGTGGGAGCGAACACCGGGGAGCTGTTTTTT. Translated: CASSPPRVGANTGELFF.

The genes are TRBV28 and TRBJ2-7; D ambiguous. The germline V and J ends were trimmed by 6 bases and 7 bases, with 25 bases remaining between them. The CDR3 covers 16 residues. CDR1 is MDHEN, CDR2 SYDVKM, per germline. The CDR3 is CASSPPRRTPASEQYF. CDR3 DNA sequence: TGTGCCAGCAGCCCTCCCCGCAGAACGCCCGCTTCGGAGCAGTACTTC.

The gene calls are TRBV6-5 and TRBJ2-2; a possible D gene is TRBD2 (5 bases). Germline CDR1 reads MNHEY; CDR2 reads SVGAGI. V lost 8 bases and J 1 base, leaving 11 bases between the germline ends. CDR3 length equals 14 residues. The CDR3 is CASRREQNTGELFF. The CDR3 DNA sequence: TGTGCCAGCCGCCGGGAACAGAACACCGGGGAGCTGTTTTTT.

V is TRBV7-3 and J is TRBJ2-3; tentatively, D is TRBD2 (5 bases). The CDR3 is made up of 14 amino acids. Trimming left V 5 bases short and J 1 base short, with 10 bases between. Germline V gives CDR1 SGHTA, CDR2 FQGTGA. CDR3 coding DNA: TGTGCCAGCAGCGAGGGCCAGCGCACAGATACGCAGTATTTT. Protein product: CASSEGQRTDTQYF. The entire variable domain, with the rest obtained from reference TRBV7-3 and TRBJ2-3, is as follows: GAGVSQTPSNKVTEKGKYVELRCDPISGHTALYWYRQSLGQGPEFLIYFQGTGAADDSGLPNDRFFAVRPEGSVSTLKIQRTERGDSAVYLCASSEGQRTDTQYFGPGTRLTVL.

The chain links TRBV6-5 to TRBJ2-7; possible D gene TRBD2, 6 bases. The CDR3 loop spans 11 amino acids. V gave up 8 bases and J gave up 9 bases, with 14 bases separating them. The germline V gene encodes CDR1 MNHEY and CDR2 SVGAGI. The CDR3 loop is CASLGLGGQYF. The CDR3 DNA sequence: TGTGCCAGCCTAGGGTTGGGGGGGCAGTACTTC.

The chain carries TRBV29-1 and TRBJ2-3; TRBD2 agrees at 14 bases. The CDR3 length is 18 residues. With V trimmed by 7 bases and J by 1 base, 13 bases remained unmatched. CDR1 is SQVTM and CDR2 is ANQGSEA in the germline V gene. This CDR3 reads CSANGLAGGKGGTDTQYF. The CDR3 region has the DNA TGCAGCGCGAATGGACTAGCGGGAGGAAAGGGGGGCACAGATACGCAGTATTTT.

The chain links TRBV6-5 to TRBJ1-1; TRBD1 might be the D (5 bases). V dropped 7 bases and J dropped 3 bases, with 9 bases sitting between them. This CDR3 spans 12 amino acids. Looked up from germline, CDR1 is MNHEY and CDR2 is SVGAGI. The CDR3 here is CASTGHYTEAFF. The CDR3 DNA sequence: TGTGCCAGCACCGGACACTACACTGAAGCTTTCTTT.

The rearrangement joins TRBV6-5 to TRBJ2-7, with D possibly matching TRBD1 (5 bases). The germline CDR1 and CDR2 sequences are MNHEY and SVGAGI. The CDR3 consists of 14 residues. V shed 2 bases and J shed 6 bases, with 14 bases lying between them. The CDR3: CASSYQGLRGEQYF. The DNA for the CDR3 is TGTGCCAGCAGTTACCAGGGTCTCCGAGGCGAGCAGTACTTC.

This clone was seen once. The genes are TRBV4-3 and TRBJ1-1, with a possible D match to TRBD1 (6 bases). The germline gives CDR1 LGHNA, CDR2 YSLEER. Between the trimmed V and J ends, which lost 8 bases and 3 bases, there was a span of 13 bases. The CDR3 loop spans 13 amino acids. CDR3 protein: CASGKGGDTEAFF. DNA of the CDR3: TGCGCCAGCGGAAAAGGGGGGGACACTGAAGCTTTCTTT.

This clone was found once. This sequence joins TRBV9 and TRBJ2-3; D might be TRBD2 (5 bases). There are 16 residues in the CDR3. Trimming shortened V by 2 bases and J by 2 bases, and 15 bases separated the two germline ends. Germline CDR1 reads SGDLS; CDR2 reads YYNGEE. The CDR3 region is CASSVLGDGVTDTQYF. CDR3 nucleotide sequence: TGTGCCAGCAGCGTCCTCGGGGATGGTGTCACAGATACGCAGTATTTT.

V usage is TRBV7-8 and J usage is TRBJ2-7, with unresolved D. Per the germline V gene, CDR1 is SGHVS and CDR2 is FQNEAQ. The ends were cut back, 5 bases at V and 4 bases at J, with 9 bases in the middle. CDR3 size: 12 residues. The CDR3 bases are TGTGCCAGCAGCGAGAGAGAGTACGAGCAGTACTTC. Its translation is CASSEREYEQYF.

The J gene is TRBJ2-1, the V gene TRBV30; the match to TRBD1 covers 8 bases. The CDR3 has 15 residues. J gave up 6 bases and V 4 bases, and 11 bases lay outside the gene matches. From germline, CDR1 is GTSNPN and CDR2 SVGIG (reference sequence). The CDR3: CAWIWTGKTFNEQFF. The CDR3 nucleotides read TGTGCCTGGATTTGGACAGGGAAAACCTTCAATGAGCAGTTCTTC.

J is TRBJ1-1 and V is TRBV28, with 7 bases aligning to TRBD1. Germline CDR1 is MDHEN and CDR2 is SYDVKM. V lost 6 bases and J lost 5; bases outside the gene matches: 12. This CDR3 spans 15 amino acids. The CDR3 DNA is TGTGCCAGCAGCCCCGTAGGCAGGGGGAGGACTGAAGCTTTCTTT. It is translated as CASSPVGRGRTEAFF.

This clone was observed many times. V is TRBV6-5 and J is TRBJ1-1; 7 bases are shared with TRBD1. Per the germline V gene, CDR1 is MNHEY and CDR2 is SVGAGI. V trimming: 8 bases; J trimming: 8 bases; junction bases outside the gene matches: 8. CDR3 length: 12 amino acids. The CDR3 DNA sequence: TGTGCCAGCGGTAACAGGGGAGGCGAAGCTTTCTTT. It translates to CASGNRGGEAFF.

The rearrangement uses TRBV5-1 and TRBJ1-1; 8 bases are shared with TRBD1. The CDR3 is 16 amino acids. Germline V gene sequence: CDR1 SGHRS, CDR2 YFSETQ. The junction had 4 bases not matched to a gene; V was cut back by 0 bases and J by 0 bases. In DNA form, the CDR3 reads TGCGCCAGCAGCTTGGGGACAGGGCTTATGAACACTGAAGCTTTCTTT. This sequence encodes CASSLGTGLMNTEAFF.

The chain has TRBV6-2 or TRBV6-3 and TRBJ2-3; D not resolved. V gave up 2 bases and J gave up 0 bases, with 18 bases separating them. The CDR3 has 18 amino acids. CDR1 and CDR2 from the germline V gene are MNHEY and SVGEGT. In DNA form, the CDR3 reads TGTGCCAGCAGTTACGCCCTTCAAGAGGTAGTAAGCACAGATACGCAGTATTTT. Translating it yields CASSYALQEVVSTDTQYF.

J is TRBJ1-1 and V is TRBV7-2; D not certain. The V and J ends lost 1 base and 3 bases respectively, with 9 bases between them. Germline V lookup: CDR1 SGHTA, CDR2 FQGNSA. This CDR3 is built from 14 residues. The CDR3 sequence is CASSLVVGDTEAFF. In nucleotides, the CDR3 is TGTGCCAGCAGCTTAGTTGTGGGAGACACTGAAGCTTTCTTT.

A single count supports this clone. This rearrangement joins TRBV28 to TRBJ2-3; D is uncertain. This CDR3 is built from 13 residues. Trimming removed 3 bases from V and 0 bases from J, with 4 bases in between. Germline assignment: CDR1 MDHEN and CDR2 SYDVKM. The DNA for the CDR3 is TGTGCCAGCAGTTTCCCTAGCACAGATACGCAGTATTTT. Amino acid sequence: CASSFPSTDTQYF.

This chain joins TRBV29-1 and TRBJ2-5, with D unclear. CDR1 SQVTM and CDR2 ANQGSEA come from the germline V gene. CDR3 length: 13 residues. V lost 1 base to trimming and J lost 5 bases, with 11 bases between them. The CDR3: CSVEGPVLETQYF. CDR3 nucleotide sequence: TGCAGCGTTGAAGGTCCAGTTTTGGAGACCCAGTACTTC.

This sequence joins TRBV12-3 or TRBV12-4 and TRBJ2-7, with 8 bases fitting TRBD2. The CDR3 has 13 residues. V was pared by 4 bases and J by 6 bases, with 5 bases of the junction left unmatched. Here the CDR3 DNA reads TGTGCCAGCAGTTCGGGACTAGTCGCCGAGCAGTACTTC. It translates to CASSSGLVAEQYF.

J is TRBJ2-7 and V is TRBV7-2; no clear D. This CDR3 comprises 15 residues. Trimming left V 6 bases short and J 5 bases short, with 20 bases between. Germline V gene sequence: CDR1 SGHTA, CDR2 FQGNSA. The CDR3 here is CASSPGIAAVNEQYF. CDR3 in DNA: TGTGCCAGCAGTCCCGGTATTGCCGCGGTGAACGAGCAGTACTTC.